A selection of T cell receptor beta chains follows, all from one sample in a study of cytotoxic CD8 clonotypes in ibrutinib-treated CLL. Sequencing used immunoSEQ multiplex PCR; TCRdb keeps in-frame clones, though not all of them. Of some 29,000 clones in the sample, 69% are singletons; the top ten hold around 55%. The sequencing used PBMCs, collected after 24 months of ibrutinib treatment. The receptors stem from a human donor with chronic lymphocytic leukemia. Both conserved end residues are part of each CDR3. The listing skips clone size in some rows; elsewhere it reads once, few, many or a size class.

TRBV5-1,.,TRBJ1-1,CASSLAGKTAEAFF
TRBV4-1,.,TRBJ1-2,CASSQDPREGGYGYTF
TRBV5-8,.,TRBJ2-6,CAMSWSLTGANVLTF
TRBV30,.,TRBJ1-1,CAWSQDGNTEAFF
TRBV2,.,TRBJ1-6,CASRDQGTYNSPLHF
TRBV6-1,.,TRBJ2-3,CASTRGGTDTQYF
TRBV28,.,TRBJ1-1,CASSPRTGGNTEAFF
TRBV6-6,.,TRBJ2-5,CASTTGVQETQYF
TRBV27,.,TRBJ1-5,CASSLWGGGQPQHF
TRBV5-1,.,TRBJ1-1,CASSLGTGNTEAFF
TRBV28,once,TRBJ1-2,CASSPGQGGWGYGYTF
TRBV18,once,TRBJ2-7,CASSPSQGKFSEQYF
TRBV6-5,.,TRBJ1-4,CASSRGDEKLFF
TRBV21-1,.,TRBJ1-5,CASNLGLQPQHF
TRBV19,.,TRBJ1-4,CASYPQRYEKLFF
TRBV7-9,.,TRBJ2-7,CASSPGGGFPTLEQYF
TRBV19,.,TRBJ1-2,CASSIMDSAANYGYTF
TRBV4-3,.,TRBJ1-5,CASSHAYDRGNQPQHF
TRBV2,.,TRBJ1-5,CASSEHGGGFNQPQHF
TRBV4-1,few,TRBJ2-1,CASSQEGYGLAGKNEQFF
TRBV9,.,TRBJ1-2,CASSPPTGVDYGYTF
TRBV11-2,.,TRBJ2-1,CASSRTSGANEQFF
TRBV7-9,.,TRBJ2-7,CASSSTRDSWTGEQYF
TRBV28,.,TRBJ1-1,CASSPVNTEAFF
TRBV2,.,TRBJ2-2,CASSEGPLWAGELFF
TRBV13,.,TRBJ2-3,CASSQSQTGGRDTQYF
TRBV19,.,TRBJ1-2,CASSVKGTFHGYTF
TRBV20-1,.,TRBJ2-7,CSARERLVEYF
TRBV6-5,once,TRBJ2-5,CASSYAGLYQETQYF
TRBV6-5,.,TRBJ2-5,CATVGVETQYF
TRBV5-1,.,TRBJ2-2,CASSLDRAGTGELFF
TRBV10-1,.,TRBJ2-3,CASSREPRATDTQYF
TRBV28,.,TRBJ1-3,CASGPWGVAAGNTIYF
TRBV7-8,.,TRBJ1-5,CASSLSSLDRVISNQPQHF
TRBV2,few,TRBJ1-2,CASMGRWVANYGYTF
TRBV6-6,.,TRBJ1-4,CASSRATAGAPEKLFF
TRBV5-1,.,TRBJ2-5,CASSVTRLAGQETQYF
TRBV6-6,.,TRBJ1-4,CASSRDFNEKLFF
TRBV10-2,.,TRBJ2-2,CASEQDLNTGELFF
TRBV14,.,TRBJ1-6,CASSAVPRSYNSPLHF
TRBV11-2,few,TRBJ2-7,CASSLERGGYHEQYF
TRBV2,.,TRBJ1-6,CAGQTGYNSPLHF
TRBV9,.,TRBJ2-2,CASRATGTNTGELFF
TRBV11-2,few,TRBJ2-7,CASSVHRGPYEQYF
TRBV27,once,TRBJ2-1,CASSFRRPSYNEQFF
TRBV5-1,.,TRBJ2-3,CASSGPTTDTQYF
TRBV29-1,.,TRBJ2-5,CSVNTGFGETQYF
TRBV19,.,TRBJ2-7,CASSSGRGLYEQYF
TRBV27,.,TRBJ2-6,CASTTGGSGANVLTF
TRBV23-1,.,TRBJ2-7,CASSRDGFSYEQYF